This T cell receptor beta chain originates from a study of Ad26.COV2.S vaccination and SARS-CoV-2 variants. Study-wide context: The donor belonged to the COV1001 Ad26.COV2.S trial arm. The authors gave Ad26.COV2.S intramuscularly, either once or twice 56 days apart.

A word on this clone: Its target is not known.

Treatment noted: some 20 received Ad26.COV2.S at low or high dose, single or two shots; about five received placebo; per-sample allocation not given. Samples were taken on day 63 after the first vaccine or placebo injection. The vaccine antigen was prefusion-stabilized Wuhan SARS-CoV-2 spike. Libraries were prepared by immunoSEQ multiplex PCR; TCRdb keeps only in-frame clonotypes and omits some of them. The sample lists hundreds of thousands of clones; around 92% were seen once. Germline lookup yields CDR1 SEHNR and CDR2 FQNEAQ (reference sequence). V was shortened by 1 base and J by 5 bases, with 11 bases between the two germline ends. The CDR3 is made up of 14 amino acids. Study-level findings and limits: Reports say spike-specific CD8+ and CD4+ T cell responses covered substantial breadth after vaccination.

The chain is built from TRBV7-9 and TRBJ1-2; D is perhaps TRBD1 (5 bases). The TCR sequence derives from a person aged 18-65 years who received the Ad26.COV2.S COVID-19 vaccine or a placebo. The material sequenced was peripheral blood, taken in a trial of Ad26.COV2.S vaccine versus placebo. The CDR3 here is CASSLDWDQYGYTF. The CDR3 DNA sequence: TGTGCCAGCAGCTTAGACTGGGACCAGTATGGCTACACCTTC.